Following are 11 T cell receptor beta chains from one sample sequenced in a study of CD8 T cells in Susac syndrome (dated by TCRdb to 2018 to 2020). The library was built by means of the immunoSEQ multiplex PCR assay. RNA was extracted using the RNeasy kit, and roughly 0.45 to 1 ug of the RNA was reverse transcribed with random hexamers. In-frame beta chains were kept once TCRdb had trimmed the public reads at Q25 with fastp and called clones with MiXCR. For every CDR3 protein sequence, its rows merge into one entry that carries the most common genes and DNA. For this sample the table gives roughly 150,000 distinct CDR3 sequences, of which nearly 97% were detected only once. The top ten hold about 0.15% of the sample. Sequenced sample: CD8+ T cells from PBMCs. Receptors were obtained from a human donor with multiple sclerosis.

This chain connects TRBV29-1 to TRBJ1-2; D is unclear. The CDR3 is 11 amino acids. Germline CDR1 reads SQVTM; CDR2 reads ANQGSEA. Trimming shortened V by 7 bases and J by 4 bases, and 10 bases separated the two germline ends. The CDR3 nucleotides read TGCAGCGCGAACAGAGGCTATGGCTACACCTTC. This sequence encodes CSANRGYGYTF.

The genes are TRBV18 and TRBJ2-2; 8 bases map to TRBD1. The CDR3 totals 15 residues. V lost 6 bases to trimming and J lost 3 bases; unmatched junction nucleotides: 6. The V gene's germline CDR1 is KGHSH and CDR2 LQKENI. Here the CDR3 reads CASSSRTGYTGELFF. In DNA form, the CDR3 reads TGTGCCAGCTCCTCGAGGACAGGGTACACCGGGGAGCTGTTTTTT.

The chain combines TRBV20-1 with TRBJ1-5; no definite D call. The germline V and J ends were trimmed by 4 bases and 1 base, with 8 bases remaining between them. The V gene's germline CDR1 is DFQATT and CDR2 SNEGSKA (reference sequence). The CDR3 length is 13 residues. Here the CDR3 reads CSATDYSNQPQHF. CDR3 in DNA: TGCAGTGCTACGGACTACAGCAATCAGCCCCAGCATTTT.

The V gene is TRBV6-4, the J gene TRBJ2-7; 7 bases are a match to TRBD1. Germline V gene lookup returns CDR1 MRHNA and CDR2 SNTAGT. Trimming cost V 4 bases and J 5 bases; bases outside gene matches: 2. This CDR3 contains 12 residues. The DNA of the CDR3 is TGTGCCAGCAGTGGACAGGGACACGAGCAGTACGTC. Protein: CASSGQGHEQYV.

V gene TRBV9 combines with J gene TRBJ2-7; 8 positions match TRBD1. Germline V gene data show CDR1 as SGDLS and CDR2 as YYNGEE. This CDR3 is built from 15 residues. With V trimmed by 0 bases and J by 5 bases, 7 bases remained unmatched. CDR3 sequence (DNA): TGTGCCAGCAGCGTAGAAGGTTGGACAGGGAACGAGCAGTACTTC. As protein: CASSVEGWTGNEQYF.

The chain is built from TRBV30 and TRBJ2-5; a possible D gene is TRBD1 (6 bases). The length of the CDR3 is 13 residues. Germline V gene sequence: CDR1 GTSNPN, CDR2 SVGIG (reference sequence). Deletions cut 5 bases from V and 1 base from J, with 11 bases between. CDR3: CAWSSDSQETQYF. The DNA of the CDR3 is TGTGCCTGGTCGTCGGACAGCCAAGAGACCCAGTACTTC.

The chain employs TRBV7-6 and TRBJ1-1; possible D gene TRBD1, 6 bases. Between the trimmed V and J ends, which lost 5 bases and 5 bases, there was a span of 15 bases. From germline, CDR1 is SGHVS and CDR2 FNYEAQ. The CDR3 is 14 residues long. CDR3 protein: CASSQGGGSTEAFF. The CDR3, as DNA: TGTGCCAGCAGCCAGGGAGGGGGAAGTACTGAAGCTTTCTTT.

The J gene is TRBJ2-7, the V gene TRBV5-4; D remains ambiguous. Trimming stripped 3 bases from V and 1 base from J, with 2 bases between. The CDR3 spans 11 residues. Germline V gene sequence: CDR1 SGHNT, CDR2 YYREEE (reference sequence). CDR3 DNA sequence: TGTGCCAGCAGCTCATCCTACGAGCAGTACGTC. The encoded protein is CASSSSYEQYV.

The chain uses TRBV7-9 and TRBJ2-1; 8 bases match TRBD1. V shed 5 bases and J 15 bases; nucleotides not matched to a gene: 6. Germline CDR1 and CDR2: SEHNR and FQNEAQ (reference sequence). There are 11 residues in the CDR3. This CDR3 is CASSLGDRPFF. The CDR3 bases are TGTGCCAGCAGCCTAGGGGACAGGCCGTTCTTC.

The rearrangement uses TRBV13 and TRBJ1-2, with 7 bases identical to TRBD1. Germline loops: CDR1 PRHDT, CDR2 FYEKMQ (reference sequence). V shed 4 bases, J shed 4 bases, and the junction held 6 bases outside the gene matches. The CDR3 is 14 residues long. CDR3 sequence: CASSSTGAGYGYTF. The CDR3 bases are TGTGCCAGCAGCTCAACAGGGGCGGGCTATGGCTACACCTTC.

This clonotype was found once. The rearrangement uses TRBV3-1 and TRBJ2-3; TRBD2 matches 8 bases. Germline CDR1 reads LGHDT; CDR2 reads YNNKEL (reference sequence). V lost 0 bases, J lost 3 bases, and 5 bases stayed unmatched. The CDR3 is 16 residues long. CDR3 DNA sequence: TGTGCCAGCAGCCAAGATGGGAGCGGGGGAACAGATACGCAGTATTTT. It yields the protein CASSQDGSGGTDTQYF.